These T cell receptor beta chains were read from a single sample in a study of shared clonotypes between healthy human individuals. The assay was immunoSEQ multiplex PCR, and TCRdb's table has in-frame clones only and misses some. Of under 2.5 million clones listed, approximately 90% are singletons. Sequencing was performed on naive CD4+ T cells from PBMCs. Source of these receptors: a young man in good health. Some clones in this sample may be carry-over from other donors' samples. The CDR3 runs from the conserved cysteine through the conserved F or W. The D gene is left open where the match is weak. Clone size is not always given. Where it is, it says once, few, many or a class for expanded clones.

J gene: TRBJ2-3
V gene: TRBV5-1
clone size: .
CDR3 length: 16
D gene: .
CDR3 protein: CASSLGGTLNTDTQYF
CDR3 DNA: TGCGCCAGCAGCCTGGGGGGGACACTTAACACAGATACGCAGTATTTT

J gene: TRBJ1-3
V gene: TRBV25-1
clone size: .
CDR3 length: 16
D gene: .
CDR3 protein: CASSGSGADSGNTIYF
CDR3 DNA: TGTGCCAGCAGCGGGAGCGGGGCAGACTCTGGAAACACCATATATTTT

J gene: TRBJ2-6
V gene: TRBV4-1
clone size: .
CDR3 length: 18
D gene: .
CDR3 protein: CASSQEGVIPSGANVLTF
CDR3 DNA: TGCGCCAGCAGCCAGGAGGGGGTAATTCCCTCTGGGGCCAACGTCCTGACTTTC

J gene: TRBJ2-5
V gene: TRBV5-4
clone size: once
CDR3 length: 14
D gene: TRBD1
CDR3 protein: CASSLGQGRETQYF
CDR3 DNA: TGTGCCAGCAGCTTAGGACAGGGGCGGGAGACCCAGTACTTC

J gene: TRBJ2-3
V gene: TRBV7-3
clone size: .
CDR3 length: 13
D gene: .
CDR3 protein: CASSPSREDTQYF
CDR3 DNA: TGTGCCAGCAGCCCATCTAGGGAAGATACGCAGTATTTT

J gene: TRBJ2-3
V gene: TRBV28
clone size: .
CDR3 length: 14
D gene: .
CDR3 protein: CASSFVGARDTQYF
CDR3 DNA: TGTGCCAGCAGTTTTGTCGGCGCTAGGGATACGCAGTATTTT

J gene: TRBJ1-2
V gene: TRBV28
clone size: .
CDR3 length: 19
D gene: .
CDR3 protein: CASSSPGHPRFVRNYGYTF
CDR3 DNA: TGTGCCAGCAGTTCACCTGGACACCCACGATTTGTACGAAACTATGGCTACACCTTC

J gene: TRBJ1-5
V gene: TRBV7-8
clone size: .
CDR3 length: 16
D gene: .
CDR3 protein: CASSSKQGMGNQPQHF
CDR3 DNA: TGTGCCAGCAGCAGCAAACAGGGTATGGGCAATCAGCCCCAGCATTTT

J gene: TRBJ2-5
V gene: TRBV10-1
clone size: .
CDR3 length: 17
D gene: TRBD2
CDR3 protein: CASSESGLAEPQETQYF
CDR3 DNA: TGCGCCAGCAGTGAGTCTGGACTAGCGGAACCGCAAGAGACCCAGTACTTC

J gene: TRBJ1-2
V gene: TRBV5-6
clone size: .
CDR3 length: 14
D gene: TRBD1
CDR3 protein: CASSGRQGLDGYTF
CDR3 DNA: TGTGCCAGCAGCGGGAGACAGGGCCTTGATGGCTACACCTTC

J gene: TRBJ2-3
V gene: TRBV7-9
clone size: .
CDR3 length: 17
D gene: TRBD1
CDR3 protein: CASSLALGTGLSDTQYF
CDR3 DNA: TGTGCCAGCAGCTTAGCGCTCGGGACAGGGCTCTCAGATACGCAGTATTTT

J gene: TRBJ1-1
V gene: TRBV7-9
clone size: .
CDR3 length: 11
D gene: .
CDR3 protein: CASSLETEAFF
CDR3 DNA: TGTGCCAGCAGCTTAGAAACTGAAGCTTTCTTT

J gene: TRBJ2-1
V gene: TRBV28
clone size: .
CDR3 length: 18
D gene: .
CDR3 protein: CASSPTIGHSSSYNEQFF
CDR3 DNA: TGTGCCAGCAGCCCTACGATTGGACACTCGAGCTCCTACAATGAGCAGTTCTTC

J gene: TRBJ1-2
V gene: TRBV5-1
clone size: once
CDR3 length: 15
D gene: TRBD1
CDR3 protein: CASSPNRGPDYGYTF
CDR3 DNA: TGCGCCAGCAGCCCCAACAGGGGGCCCGACTATGGCTACACCTTC

J gene: TRBJ1-2
V gene: TRBV13
clone size: .
CDR3 length: 14
D gene: TRBD1
CDR3 protein: CASSLSGGNYGYTF
CDR3 DNA: TGTGCCAGCAGTCTTTCAGGGGGTAACTATGGCTACACCTTC

J gene: TRBJ2-1
V gene: TRBV7-9
clone size: .
CDR3 length: 18
D gene: .
CDR3 protein: CASSLPGGTQHSYNEQFF
CDR3 DNA: TGTGCCAGCAGCCTCCCTGGGGGTACACAGCACTCCTACAATGAGCAGTTCTTC

J gene: TRBJ2-1
V gene: TRBV28
clone size: .
CDR3 length: 14
D gene: TRBD1
CDR3 protein: CASSLFRDRNEQFF
CDR3 DNA: TGTGCCAGCAGTTTATTTAGGGACAGAAATGAGCAGTTCTTC

J gene: TRBJ1-2
V gene: TRBV6-1
clone size: .
CDR3 length: 13
D gene: .
CDR3 protein: CASSEVEETLYTF
CDR3 DNA: TGTGCCAGCAGTGAAGTCGAGGAGACACTGTACACCTTC

J gene: TRBJ2-5
V gene: TRBV5-4
clone size: .
CDR3 length: 12
D gene: .
CDR3 protein: CASSPRWGTQYF
CDR3 DNA: TGTGCCAGCAGCCCACGGTGGGGGACCCAGTACTTC

J gene: TRBJ2-1
V gene: TRBV30
clone size: .
CDR3 length: 16
D gene: TRBD2
CDR3 protein: CAWRGTSGMYYNEQFF
CDR3 DNA: TGTGCCTGGAGGGGGACTAGCGGAATGTACTACAATGAGCAGTTCTTC

J gene: TRBJ2-5
V gene: TRBV6-6
clone size: .
CDR3 length: 15
D gene: .
CDR3 protein: CASKRLGGKGETQYF
CDR3 DNA: TGTGCCAGCAAGCGACTCGGTGGGAAGGGAGAGACCCAGTACTTC

J gene: TRBJ2-5
V gene: TRBV9
clone size: .
CDR3 length: 14
D gene: .
CDR3 protein: CASSVDAYQETQYF
CDR3 DNA: TGTGCCAGCAGCGTAGATGCGTACCAAGAGACCCAGTACTTC

J gene: TRBJ2-2
V gene: TRBV5-1
clone size: .
CDR3 length: 14
D gene: .
CDR3 protein: CASARSQGGKELFF
CDR3 DNA: TGCGCCAGCGCCCGTTCCCAGGGCGGAAAGGAGCTGTTTTTT

J gene: TRBJ2-1
V gene: TRBV25-1
clone size: once
CDR3 length: 15
D gene: TRBD1
CDR3 protein: CASSGMGQGDGEQFF
CDR3 DNA: TGTGCCAGCAGTGGTATGGGACAGGGTGATGGTGAGCAGTTCTTC

J gene: TRBJ1-4
V gene: TRBV6-5
clone size: .
CDR3 length: 15
D gene: .
CDR3 protein: CASSYEGATNEKLFF
CDR3 DNA: TGTGCCAGCAGTTACGAGGGGGCAACTAATGAAAAACTGTTTTTT

J gene: TRBJ1-1
V gene: TRBV25-1
clone size: few
CDR3 length: 11
D gene: .
CDR3 protein: CASSGRAEAFF
CDR3 DNA: TGTGCCAGCAGCGGACGGGCGGAAGCTTTCTTT

J gene: TRBJ2-4
V gene: TRBV28
clone size: .
CDR3 length: 13
D gene: TRBD2
CDR3 protein: CASLGGSKNIQYF
CDR3 DNA: TGTGCCAGCCTGGGGGGGTCCAAAAACATTCAGTACTTC

J gene: TRBJ2-5
V gene: TRBV6-5
clone size: .
CDR3 length: 15
D gene: TRBD2
CDR3 protein: CASSRTSGSGETQYF
CDR3 DNA: TGTGCCAGCAGCAGGACTAGCGGGAGTGGGGAGACCCAGTACTTC

J gene: TRBJ1-4
V gene: TRBV30
clone size: .
CDR3 length: 17
D gene: .
CDR3 protein: CAWSVLRIPGANEKLFF
CDR3 DNA: TGTGCCTGGAGTGTACTGAGGATCCCAGGGGCTAATGAAAAACTGTTTTTT

J gene: TRBJ1-2
V gene: TRBV7-9
clone size: .
CDR3 length: 16
D gene: TRBD1
CDR3 protein: CASSSPGQGVSYGYTF
CDR3 DNA: TGTGCCAGCAGCTCCCCGGGACAGGGGGTTAGCTATGGCTACACCTTC

J gene: TRBJ2-5
V gene: TRBV29-1
clone size: once
CDR3 length: 14
D gene: .
CDR3 protein: CSVRQKILQETQYF
CDR3 DNA: TGCAGCGTTAGACAGAAAATCCTCCAAGAGACCCAGTACTTC

J gene: TRBJ2-3
V gene: TRBV4-1
clone size: .
CDR3 length: 16
D gene: .
CDR3 protein: CASSQDGRLVPDTQYF
CDR3 DNA: TGCGCCAGCAGCCAAGATGGGCGGCTAGTCCCGGATACGCAGTATTTT

J gene: TRBJ2-1
V gene: TRBV12-5
clone size: .
CDR3 length: 17
D gene: .
CDR3 protein: CASGLVLATRSYNEQFF
CDR3 DNA: TGTGCTAGTGGTTTGGTATTGGCCACGAGGTCCTACAATGAGCAGTTCTTC

J gene: TRBJ1-1
V gene: TRBV6-6
clone size: .
CDR3 length: 13
D gene: TRBD1
CDR3 protein: CASSYGQGTEAFF
CDR3 DNA: TGTGCCAGCAGTTACGGACAGGGCACTGAAGCTTTCTTT

J gene: TRBJ2-7
V gene: TRBV5-1
clone size: .
CDR3 length: 13
D gene: .
CDR3 protein: CASSLASETEQYF
CDR3 DNA: TGCGCCAGCAGCTTAGCTAGTGAAACCGAGCAGTACTTC

J gene: TRBJ2-3
V gene: TRBV2
clone size: .
CDR3 length: 15
D gene: TRBD2
CDR3 protein: CALSRSGRNTDTQYF
CDR3 DNA: TGTGCACTTAGTAGGAGCGGGAGAAATACAGATACGCAGTATTTT

J gene: TRBJ1-2
V gene: TRBV18
clone size: once
CDR3 length: 15
D gene: .
CDR3 protein: CASSPNGQTFYGYTF
CDR3 DNA: TGTGCCAGCTCACCAAACGGACAGACTTTCTATGGCTACACCTTC

J gene: TRBJ2-5
V gene: TRBV9
clone size: .
CDR3 length: 13
D gene: .
CDR3 protein: CASSVREYETQYF
CDR3 DNA: TGTGCCAGCAGCGTCAGGGAATACGAGACCCAGTACTTC

J gene: TRBJ2-6
V gene: TRBV5-1
clone size: .
CDR3 length: 16
D gene: .
CDR3 protein: CASGGLLSSGANVLTF
CDR3 DNA: TGCGCCAGCGGTGGACTTCTAAGCTCTGGGGCCAACGTCCTGACTTTC

J gene: TRBJ2-1
V gene: TRBV5-4
clone size: .
CDR3 length: 16
D gene: .
CDR3 protein: CASSRAVADTYNEQFF
CDR3 DNA: TGTGCCAGCAGCCGGGCGGTAGCGGATACCTACAATGAGCAGTTCTTC

J gene: TRBJ1-1
V gene: TRBV7-2
clone size: .
CDR3 length: 14
D gene: .
CDR3 protein: CASSPRRGFSEAFF
CDR3 DNA: TGTGCCAGCAGTCCACGACGGGGATTCTCTGAAGCTTTCTTT

J gene: TRBJ2-7
V gene: TRBV11-2
clone size: .
CDR3 length: 15
D gene: TRBD1
CDR3 protein: CASSQGAGGRYEQYF
CDR3 DNA: TGTGCCAGCAGCCAGGGGGCAGGGGGCAGATACGAGCAGTACTTC

J gene: TRBJ2-7
V gene: TRBV11-2
clone size: .
CDR3 length: 14
D gene: .
CDR3 protein: CASSLQGIPYEQYF
CDR3 DNA: TGTGCCAGCAGCCTGCAGGGAATCCCCTACGAGCAGTACTTC

J gene: TRBJ2-2
V gene: TRBV4-2
clone size: .
CDR3 length: 18
D gene: TRBD2
CDR3 protein: CASSQDLARLAGVGELFF
CDR3 DNA: TGTGCCAGCAGCCAAGATCTGGCGCGACTAGCGGGAGTCGGGGAGCTGTTTTTT

J gene: TRBJ1-2
V gene: TRBV5-1
clone size: .
CDR3 length: 18
D gene: .
CDR3 protein: CASSLVGGLSMGRYGYTF
CDR3 DNA: TGCGCCAGCAGCTTGGTGGGCGGACTTTCAATGGGGCGCTATGGCTACACCTTC

J gene: TRBJ1-1
V gene: TRBV28
clone size: .
CDR3 length: 12
D gene: .
CDR3 protein: CASSLGRLSSLF
CDR3 DNA: TGTGCCAGCAGTTTAGGCAGGTTGTCTTCCCTCTTT